The text below deals with one T cell receptor beta chain. This clone was counted once. Which antigen it targets is not known. A junction end diverges from the germline sequence, so it may reflect a read error. The donors were healthy, HIV-negative adults who had no recently reported acute infections or vaccinations. Only Caucasian adults living in Nashville, Tennessee, USA were represented among the donors. CD4+ T cells were enriched through magnetic negative selection, after which naive cells were positively selected on CD45RA and the remaining negative fraction served as the memory subset. After blood collection by leukapheresis, PBMCs were isolated using Ficoll-Histopaque density gradient centrifugation and then cryopreserved in the vapor phase of liquid nitrogen. Analytical flow cytometry was used to check the purity and quantity of every magnetically sorted T cell population. Genomic DNA was isolated from each sorted fraction and quantified by UV absorbance on a Nanodrop 2000c.

These data are taken from a study of shared clonotypes between healthy human individuals (dated by TCRdb to about 2020). A note on the overall study: Two women and a few men aged 18 to 49 years were included in the cohort. To estimate repertoire size and how much clonotype sharing occurs between individuals, the study deeply sequenced the blood TCR repertoires of about five healthy adults. Between about 0.94 and 10 billion PBMCs per donor were obtained by leukapheresis. Different laboratories and diverse techniques were used to prepare libraries and sequence TCR repertoires, to increase sequencing depth and limit assay-specific biases. For each donor, CD4 naive and CD4 memory were each run on three plates, CD8 naive on two plates, and CD8 memory on one plate. What the work shows at the level of the full study, not this receptor alone: Higher generation probabilities were observed for clonotypes shared by all four sorted-subset donors than for non-shared clonotypes. The genetic and exposure-history diversity represented was limited by the small number of donors. Naive subsets generally had larger estimated clonotype richness than memory subsets did. Sampling was restricted to blood, and TCR repertoires in tissues likely differ from the TCR repertoires found in blood. Rarefaction of sorted-subset datasets indicated incomplete sequencing despite the large sequencing depth. Pairwise subsampling indicated that sequencing depth was expected to affect the degree of clonotype sharing among donors. Across a few donors, about 5.2% of naive CD4, roughly 3.4% of naive CD8, approximately 2.5% of memory CD4, and approximately 0.4% of memory CD8 clonotypes were shared.

The CDR3 goes from the cysteine to the phenylalanine over 19 residues. The kept DNA is CDR3 alone, 57 bases in frame from the first base. Per the germline V gene (reference sequence), SSHAT is the CDR1 and FNYEAQ is the CDR2. Using the deep immunoSEQ assay, TCR CDR3 regions were amplified from genomic DNA by multiplex PCR. Extracted genomic DNA from each cell subset was spread evenly across all wells of several immunoSEQ 96-well plates, with each plate serving as a replicate. For sorted subsets, each replicate PCR was loaded with about 200 ng genomic DNA, equivalent to 32,000 or so T cell genomes. Purified libraries were measured with a Qubit 3.0 fluorometer, size-checked on a Bioanalyzer 2100, and measured again with the KAPA Library Quantification kit. Every immunoSEQ 96-well plate was sequenced on a separate single-read 150-cycle Illumina NextSeq 550 flow cell. The original methods were these. Because the immunoSEQ output held only junctional sequences and lacked quality scores, the filtering could not match the filtering applied to full-length reads. To assign V/J genes and CDR3, sequences were annotated against IMGT germline references using PyIR, a Python wrapper for IgBLAST v1.9. Reads were removed for weak V/J assignments (E-value above 1e-6), missing CDR3, stop codons, out-of-frame junctions, or ambiguous translated residues. V3J clonotypes were defined as sequences sharing the same inferred V gene, J gene, and CDR3 amino acid sequence. To compute the percentage overlap between repertoires, the number of shared unique clonotypes was divided by the size of the smaller repertoire. Three approaches were used to assess repertoire richness: RTK rarefaction, the Chao1 estimator, and Recon v2.1 estimates of unobserved clonotypes. Generation probabilities for all TCRbeta clonotypes obtained by the gDNA method from four donors were computed using OLGA. TCRdb carries this immuneACCESS record with in-frame sequences only. Its versions omit some clonotypes, under half of them owing to an unresolved V gene in the studies checked, with the rest unexplained. V and J calls and clone size are as listed in that table; D and trimming were resolved from the DNA. Present in this sample are roughly 1,500,000 clones, roughly 98% of which were seen just once. The biggest ten clones account for roughly 0.4% of the sample.

The source of this sequence is a man aged 30 to 39 in good health. The sequenced sample consisted of naive CD4+ T cells sorted from blood. The sample's cell subset or site label, in plain terms: CD45RA+ positively selected. The sequence is built from TRBV7-7 and TRBJ2-2, with the D call perhaps TRBD1 or TRBD2, as 5 bases match in each case. The nucleotides are TGTGCTAGCAGCTCCGCGATGGGGGTCGGACTTTTAAACACCGGGGAGCTGTTTTTT. Its protein reads: CASSSAMGVGLLNTGELFF.